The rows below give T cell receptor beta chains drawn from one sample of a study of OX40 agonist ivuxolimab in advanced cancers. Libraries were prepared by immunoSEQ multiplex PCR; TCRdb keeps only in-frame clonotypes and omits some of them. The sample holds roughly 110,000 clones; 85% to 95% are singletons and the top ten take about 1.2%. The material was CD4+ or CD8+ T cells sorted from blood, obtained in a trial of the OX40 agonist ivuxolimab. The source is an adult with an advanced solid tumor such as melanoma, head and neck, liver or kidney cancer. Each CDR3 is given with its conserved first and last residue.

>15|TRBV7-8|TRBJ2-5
CASSGREGLGETQYF
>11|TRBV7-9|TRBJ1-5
CASSGGGPQHF
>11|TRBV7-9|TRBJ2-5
CASSSGETQYF
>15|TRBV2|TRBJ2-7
CASKLLTGTTYEQYF
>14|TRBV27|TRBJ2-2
CASSADRGAGELFF
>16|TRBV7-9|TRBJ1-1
CASSRDRWNGNTEAFF
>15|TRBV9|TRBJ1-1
CASSVGQGAGTEAFF
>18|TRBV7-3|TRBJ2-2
CASSLMARTLRNTGELFF
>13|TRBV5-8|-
CASSLAWTGELFF
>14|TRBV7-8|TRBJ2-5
CASKLTSGQETQYF
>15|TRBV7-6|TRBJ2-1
CASSFGLGQNNEQFF
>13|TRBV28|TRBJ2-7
CASIPGHLGEQYF
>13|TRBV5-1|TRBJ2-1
CASSLGKNNEQFF
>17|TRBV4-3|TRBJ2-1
CASSQGSGLSSYNEQFF
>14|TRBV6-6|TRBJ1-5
CASSYSSEVQPQHF
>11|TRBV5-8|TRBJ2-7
CASSPVYEQYF
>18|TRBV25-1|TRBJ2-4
CASSDSGTPFFHRNIQYF
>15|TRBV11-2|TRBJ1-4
CASSLVSDGAGKLFF
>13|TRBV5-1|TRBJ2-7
CASRDRVAYEQYF
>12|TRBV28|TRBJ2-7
CASSSDGYEQYF
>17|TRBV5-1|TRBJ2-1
CASARGPAGEDNNEQFF
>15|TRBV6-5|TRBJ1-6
CASSYSGVGNSPLHF
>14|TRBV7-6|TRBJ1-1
CASSLVSSNTEAFF
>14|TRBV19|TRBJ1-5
CASSIAGFNQPQHF
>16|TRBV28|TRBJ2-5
CASSLFSSGAGETQYF
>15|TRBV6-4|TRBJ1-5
CASSPSMGSNQPQHF
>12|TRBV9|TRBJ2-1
CASSAGSYEQFF
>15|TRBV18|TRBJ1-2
CASSPEGRSYYGYTF
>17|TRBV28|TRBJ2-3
CASSSPGLAGGGDTQYF
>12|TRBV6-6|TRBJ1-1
CASCQWDTEAFF
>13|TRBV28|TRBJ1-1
CASRGQVHTEAFF
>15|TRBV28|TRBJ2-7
CASSLLGSGDDEQYF
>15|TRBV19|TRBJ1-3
CASSIGGGSGNTIYF
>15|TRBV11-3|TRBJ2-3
CASREGGASTDTQYF
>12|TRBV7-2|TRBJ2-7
CASSLANYEQYF
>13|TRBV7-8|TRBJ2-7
CASSLAVKVVQYF
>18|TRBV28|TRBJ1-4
CASSLWGGGGSTNEKLFF
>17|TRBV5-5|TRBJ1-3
CASSLQTGDPRGNTIYF
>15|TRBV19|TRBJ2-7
CASSVPDRGNDEQYF
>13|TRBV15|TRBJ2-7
CAAGQATSYEQYF
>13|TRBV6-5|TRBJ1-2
CASRNREGYGYTF
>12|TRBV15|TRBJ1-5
CATSRDRQPQHF
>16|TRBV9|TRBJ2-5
CASSFGTSGVGETQYF
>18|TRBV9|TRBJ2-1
CASSVATSSGRTYNEQFF
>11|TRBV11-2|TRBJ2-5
CASSQQETQYF
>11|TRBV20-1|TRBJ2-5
CSAKRGETQYF
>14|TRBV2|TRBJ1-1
CASTQQGGNTEAFF
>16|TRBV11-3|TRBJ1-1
CASSPGGGLKITEAFF
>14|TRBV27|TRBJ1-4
CASSSKGRSEKLFF
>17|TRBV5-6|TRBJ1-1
CASSSLPGAVGRTEAFF
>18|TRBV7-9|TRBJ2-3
CASSPLRSSGSITDTQYF
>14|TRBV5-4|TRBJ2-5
CASSFTGGGETQYF